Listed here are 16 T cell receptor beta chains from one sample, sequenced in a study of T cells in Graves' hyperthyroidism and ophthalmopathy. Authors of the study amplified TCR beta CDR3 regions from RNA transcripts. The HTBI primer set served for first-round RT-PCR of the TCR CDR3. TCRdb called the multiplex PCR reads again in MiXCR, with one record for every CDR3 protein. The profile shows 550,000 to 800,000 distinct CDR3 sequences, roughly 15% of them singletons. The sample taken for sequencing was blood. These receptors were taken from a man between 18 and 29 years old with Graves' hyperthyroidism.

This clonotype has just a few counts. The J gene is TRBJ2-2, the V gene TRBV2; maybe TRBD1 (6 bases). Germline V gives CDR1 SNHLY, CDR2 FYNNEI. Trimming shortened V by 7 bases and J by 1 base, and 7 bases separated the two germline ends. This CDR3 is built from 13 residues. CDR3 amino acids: CASKGQNTGELFF. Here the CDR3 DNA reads TGTGCCAGCAAGGGACAGAACACCGGGGAGCTGTTTTTT.

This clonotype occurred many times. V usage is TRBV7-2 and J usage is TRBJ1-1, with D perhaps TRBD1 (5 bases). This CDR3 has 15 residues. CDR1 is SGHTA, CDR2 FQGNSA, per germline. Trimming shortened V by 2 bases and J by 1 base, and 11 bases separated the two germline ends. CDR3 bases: TGTGCCAGCAGCTTATCGGGGACGACGAACACTGAAGCTTTCTTT. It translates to CASSLSGTTNTEAFF.

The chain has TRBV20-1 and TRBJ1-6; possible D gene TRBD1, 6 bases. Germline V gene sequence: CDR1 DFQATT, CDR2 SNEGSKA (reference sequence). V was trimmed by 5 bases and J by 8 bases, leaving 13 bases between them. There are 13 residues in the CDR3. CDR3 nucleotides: TGCAGTGCTGGGGGGGGGGCGTATTCACCCCTCCACTTT. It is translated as CSAGGGAYSPLHF.

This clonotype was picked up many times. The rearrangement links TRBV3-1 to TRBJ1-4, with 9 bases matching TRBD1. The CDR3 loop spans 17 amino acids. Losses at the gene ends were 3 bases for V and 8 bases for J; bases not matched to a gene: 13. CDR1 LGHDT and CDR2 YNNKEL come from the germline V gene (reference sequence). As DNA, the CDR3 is TGTGCCAGCAGCCACTCGACCCTGGGACAGGGAGACGAAAAACTGTTTTTT. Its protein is CASSHSTLGQGDEKLFF.

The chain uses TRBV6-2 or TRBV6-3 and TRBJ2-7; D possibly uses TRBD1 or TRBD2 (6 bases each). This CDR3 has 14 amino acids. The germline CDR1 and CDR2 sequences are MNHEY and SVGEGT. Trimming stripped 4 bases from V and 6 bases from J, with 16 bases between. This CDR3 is CASSFPGALSEQYF. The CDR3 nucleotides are TGTGCCAGCAGTTTTCCGGGGGCCCTCTCCGAGCAGTACTTC.

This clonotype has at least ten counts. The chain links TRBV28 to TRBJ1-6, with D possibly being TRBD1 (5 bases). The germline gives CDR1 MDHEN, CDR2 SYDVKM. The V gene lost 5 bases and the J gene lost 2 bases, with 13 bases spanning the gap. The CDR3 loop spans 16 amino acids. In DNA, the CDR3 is TGTGCCAGCAGTCTTATCGGGGGGACCTATAATTCACCCCTCCACTTT. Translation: CASSLIGGTYNSPLHF.

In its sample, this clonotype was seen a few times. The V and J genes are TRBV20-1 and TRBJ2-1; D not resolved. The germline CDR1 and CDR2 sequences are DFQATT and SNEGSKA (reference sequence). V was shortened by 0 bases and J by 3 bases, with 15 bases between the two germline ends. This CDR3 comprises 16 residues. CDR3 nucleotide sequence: TGCAGTGCTAGAGATGCGCGAGGTTCCCGCTACAATGAGCAGTTCTTC. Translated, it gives CSARDARGSRYNEQFF.

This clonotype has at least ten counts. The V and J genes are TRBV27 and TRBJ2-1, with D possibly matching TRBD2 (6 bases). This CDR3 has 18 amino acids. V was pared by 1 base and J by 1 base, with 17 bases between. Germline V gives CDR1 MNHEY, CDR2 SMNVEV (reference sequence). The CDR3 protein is CASSLLFGPAGSYNEQFF. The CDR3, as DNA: TGTGCCAGCAGTTTATTATTTGGCCCGGCGGGATCCTACAATGAGCAGTTCTTC.

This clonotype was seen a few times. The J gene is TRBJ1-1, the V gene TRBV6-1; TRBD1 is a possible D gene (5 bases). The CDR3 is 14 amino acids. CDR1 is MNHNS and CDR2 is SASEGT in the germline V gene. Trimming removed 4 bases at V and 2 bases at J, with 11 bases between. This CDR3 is CASSAGAGNTEAFF. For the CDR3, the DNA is TGTGCCAGCAGTGCCGGGGCAGGAAACACTGAAGCTTTCTTT.

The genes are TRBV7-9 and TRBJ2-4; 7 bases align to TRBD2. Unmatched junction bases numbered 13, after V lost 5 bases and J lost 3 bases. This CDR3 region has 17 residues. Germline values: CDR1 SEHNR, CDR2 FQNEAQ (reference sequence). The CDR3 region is CASSPGGAGEGKNIQYF. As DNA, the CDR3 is TGTGCCAGCAGCCCCGGTGGGGCGGGAGAGGGCAAAAACATTCAGTACTTC.

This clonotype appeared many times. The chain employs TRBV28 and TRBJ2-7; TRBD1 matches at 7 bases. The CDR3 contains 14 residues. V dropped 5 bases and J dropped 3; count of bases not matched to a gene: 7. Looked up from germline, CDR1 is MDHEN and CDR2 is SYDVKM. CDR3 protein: CASSDRDRYYEQYF. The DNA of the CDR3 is TGTGCCAGCAGTGACCGGGACAGATACTACGAGCAGTACTTC. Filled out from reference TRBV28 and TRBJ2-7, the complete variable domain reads DVKVTQSSRYLVKRTGEKVFLECVQDMDHENMFWYRQDPGLGLRLIYFSYDVKMKEKGDIPEGYSVSREKKERFSLILESASTNQTSMYLCASSDRDRYYEQYFGPGTRLTVT.

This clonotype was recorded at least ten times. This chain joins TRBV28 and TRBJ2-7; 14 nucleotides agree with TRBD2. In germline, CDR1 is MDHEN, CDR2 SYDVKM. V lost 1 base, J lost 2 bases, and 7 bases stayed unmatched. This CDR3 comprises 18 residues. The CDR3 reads CASSLFGTSGSRPYEQYF. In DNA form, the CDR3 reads TGTGCCAGCAGTTTATTCGGGACTAGCGGGAGTCGCCCCTACGAGCAGTACTTC.

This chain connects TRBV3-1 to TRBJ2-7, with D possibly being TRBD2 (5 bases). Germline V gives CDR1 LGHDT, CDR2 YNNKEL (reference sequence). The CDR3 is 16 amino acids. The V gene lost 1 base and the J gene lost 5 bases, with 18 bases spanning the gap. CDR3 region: CASSQGPHDYYHEQYF. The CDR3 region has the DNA TGTGCCAGCAGCCAAGGGCCCCACGACTACTACCACGAGCAGTACTTC.

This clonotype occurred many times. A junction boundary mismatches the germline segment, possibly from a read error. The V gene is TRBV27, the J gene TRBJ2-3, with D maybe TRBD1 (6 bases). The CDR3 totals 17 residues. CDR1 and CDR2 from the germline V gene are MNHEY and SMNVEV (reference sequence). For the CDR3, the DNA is TGCGCCAGCAGTCAATACGGACAGACGTCTAGCACAGATACGCAGTATTTT. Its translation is CASSQYGQTSSTDTQYF.

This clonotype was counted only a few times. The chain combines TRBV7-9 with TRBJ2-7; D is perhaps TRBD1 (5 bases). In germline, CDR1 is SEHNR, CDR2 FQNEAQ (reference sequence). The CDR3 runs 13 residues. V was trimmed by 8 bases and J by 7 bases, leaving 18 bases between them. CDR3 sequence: CASSLGALREQYF. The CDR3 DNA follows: TGTGCCAGCTCCCTAGGGGCCCTGAGAGAGCAGTACTTC.

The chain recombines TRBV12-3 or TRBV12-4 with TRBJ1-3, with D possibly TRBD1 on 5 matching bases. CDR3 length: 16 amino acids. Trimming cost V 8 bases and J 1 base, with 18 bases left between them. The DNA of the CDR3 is TGTGCCAGCCTCCCCCGGGGGGGGAAGTCTGGAAACACCATATATTTT. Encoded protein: CASLPRGGKSGNTIYF.